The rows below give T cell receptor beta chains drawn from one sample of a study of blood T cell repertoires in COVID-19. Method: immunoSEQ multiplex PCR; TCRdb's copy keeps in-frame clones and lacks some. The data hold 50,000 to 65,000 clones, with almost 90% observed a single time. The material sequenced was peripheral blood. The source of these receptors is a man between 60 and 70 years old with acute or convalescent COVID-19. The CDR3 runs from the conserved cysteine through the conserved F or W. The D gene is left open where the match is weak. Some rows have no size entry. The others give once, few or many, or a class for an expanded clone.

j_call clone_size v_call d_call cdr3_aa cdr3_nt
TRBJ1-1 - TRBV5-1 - CASSYKQGNTEAFF TGCGCCAGCAGCTATAAACAGGGGAACACTGAAGCTTTCTTT
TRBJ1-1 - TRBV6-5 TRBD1 CASRPQGGEAFF TGTGCCAGCAGACCACAGGGGGGGGAAGCTTTCTTT
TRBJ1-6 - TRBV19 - CASSRDRGAPLHF TGTGCCAGTAGTAGAGACCGAGGTGCGCCCCTCCACTTT
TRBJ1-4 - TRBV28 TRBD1 CASSPTGATNEKLFF TGTGCCAGCAGTCCAACAGGGGCAACTAATGAAAAACTGTTTTTT
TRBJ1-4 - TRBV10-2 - CASGTPNRLFF TGCGCCAGCGGGACTCCTAATCGGCTGTTTTTT
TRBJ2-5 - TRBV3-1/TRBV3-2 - CASSHGAQVETQYF TGTGCCAGCAGCCATGGGGCGCAGGTTGAGACCCAGTACTTC
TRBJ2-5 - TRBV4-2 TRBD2 CASSRSGTTIQETQYF TGTGCCAGCAGCAGATCCGGGACTACAATACAAGAGACCCAGTACTTC
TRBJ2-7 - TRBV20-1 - CSASHLGGFSYEQYF TGCAGTGCTAGTCATCTCGGCGGGTTCTCCTACGAGCAGTACTTC
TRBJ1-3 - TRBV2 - CASSERYSGNTIYF TGTGCCAGCAGTGAACGGTACTCTGGAAACACCATATATTTT
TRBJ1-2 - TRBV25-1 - CASSVGDGSNYGYTF TGTGCCAGCAGTGTAGGAGACGGTTCTAACTATGGCTACACCTTC
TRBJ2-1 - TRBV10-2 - CASSERRPTGGGEQFF TGCGCCAGCAGTGAGAGGCGTCCAACCGGAGGCGGTGAGCAGTTCTTC
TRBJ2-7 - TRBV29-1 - CSVVGQLTSYEQYF TGCAGCGTTGTCGGACAGCTTACGTCCTACGAGCAGTACTTC
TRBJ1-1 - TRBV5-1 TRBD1 CASSLGTGLGTEAFF TGCGCCAGCAGCTTGGGGACAGGGCTGGGCACTGAAGCTTTCTTT
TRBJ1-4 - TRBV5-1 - CASRLQGIGEKLFF TGCGCCAGCAGATTGCAGGGGATTGGAGAAAAACTGTTTTTT
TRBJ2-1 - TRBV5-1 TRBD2 CASGTSGYNEQFF TGCGCCAGCGGGACTAGCGGCTACAATGAGCAGTTCTTC
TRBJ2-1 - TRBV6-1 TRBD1 CASSERRFRDRVYNEQFF TGTGCCAGCAGTGAAAGGCGATTTCGGGACAGGGTCTACAATGAGCAGTTCTTC
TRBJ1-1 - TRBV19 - CASSARGYRAEAFF TGTGCCAGTAGTGCCAGGGGTTATAGGGCTGAAGCTTTCTTT
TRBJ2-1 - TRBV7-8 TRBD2 CASSPRGTSGSYNEQFF TGTGCCAGCAGCCCGCGAGGGACTAGCGGGAGCTACAATGAGCAGTTCTTC
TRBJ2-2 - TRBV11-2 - CASSLANTGELFF TGTGCCAGCAGCTTGGCTAACACCGGGGAGCTGTTTTTT
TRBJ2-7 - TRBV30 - CAWSSRDEQYF TGTGCCTGGAGTAGCAGGGACGAGCAGTACTTC
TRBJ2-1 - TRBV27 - CASSPDRDKQFF TGTGCCAGCAGTCCAGACCGGGATAAGCAGTTCTTC
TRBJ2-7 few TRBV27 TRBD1 CASSSPGQGFYEQYF TGTGCCAGCAGCTCTCCGGGACAGGGATTCTACGAGCAGTACTTC
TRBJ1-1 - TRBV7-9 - CAGGNTEAFF TGTGCCGGAGGAAACACTGAAGCTTTCTTT
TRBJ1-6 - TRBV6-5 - CASSSGSYNSPLHF TGTGCCAGCAGTTCAGGGTCCTATAATTCACCCCTCCACTTT
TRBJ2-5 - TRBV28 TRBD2 CASSLTSGRARSQETQYF TGTGCCAGCAGTTTAACTAGCGGGAGGGCCCGGTCACAAGAGACCCAGTACTTC
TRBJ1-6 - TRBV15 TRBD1 CATSPRDRFPSPLHF TGTGCCACCAGCCCCCGGGACAGGTTCCCTTCACCCCTCCACTTT
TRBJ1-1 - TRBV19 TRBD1 CASRYRGRDTEAFF TGTGCCTCACGATACAGGGGGCGGGACACTGAAGCTTTCTTT
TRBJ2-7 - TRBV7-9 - CASVRADGAYEQYF TGTGCCAGCGTCAGGGCCGACGGAGCCTACGAGCAGTACTTC
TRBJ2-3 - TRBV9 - CASSVGRISTDTQYF TGTGCCAGCAGCGTGGGCAGAATAAGCACAGATACGCAGTATTTT
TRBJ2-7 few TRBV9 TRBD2 CASSPRGAYEQYF TGTGCCAGCAGCCCCCGGGGGGCCTACGAGCAGTACTTC
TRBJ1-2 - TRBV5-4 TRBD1 CASSPRTGDRYGYTF TGTGCCAGCAGCCCACGGACAGGGGATCGCTATGGCTACACCTTC
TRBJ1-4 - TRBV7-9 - CASSLVGRADEKLFF TGTGCCAGCAGCTTAGTGGGCAGGGCTGATGAAAAACTGTTTTTT
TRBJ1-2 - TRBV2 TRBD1 CASSIRDRDGYTF TGTGCCAGCAGTATACGGGACAGGGATGGCTACACCTTC